This TCR beta chain was observed in a study of T cells in Graves' hyperthyroidism and ophthalmopathy. Ten or more counts support this clonotype. From RNA transcripts, TCR beta CDR3 regions were amplified. First-round RT-PCR of the TCR CDR3 relied on the HTBI primer set. TCRdb re-derived calls from the multiplex PCR reads in MiXCR, one entry per CDR3 protein. Counted here are around 400,000 distinct CDR3 sequences, roughly 14% occurring once; the ten biggest clones make up around a quarter. The length of the CDR3 is 15 residues. The germline V gene has CDR1 SNHLY and CDR2 FYNNEI. V lost 2 bases and J lost 0, with 8 bases in between.

The sequence came from a young woman with Graves' hyperthyroidism that later progressed to Graves' ophthalmopathy. The specimen was blood. V and J are TRBV2 and TRBJ2-4, with no clear D. The CDR3 nucleotides are TGTGCCAGCAGTGAAAAGCCCTTAGCCAAAAACATTCAGTACTTC. Translating it yields CASSEKPLAKNIQYF.